This T cell receptor (beta chain) was documented in a study of identical twins. Via MiXCR, TCRdb re-called the 5' RACE reads, giving one row per CDR3 protein. The data hold some 500,000 distinct CDR3 sequences, with approximately 15% observed a single time. The sample was also reused in another study, on yellow fever vaccine responses in identical twins.

The clonotype originates from a woman between 18 and 29 years old in good health. The material sequenced was CD4+ T cells sorted from blood.

Here the CDR3 DNA reads TGTGCCAGCAGTTTTGACATCTACGAGCAGTACTTC. As protein: CASSFDIYEQYF. The chain combines TRBV12-3 or TRBV12-4 with TRBJ2-7; D is uncertain. The CDR3 contains 12 residues. Trimming took 3 bases from V and 3 from J, leaving 6 bases between them.